This T cell receptor (beta chain) was documented in a study of T-cell reconstitution after alpha-beta-depleted transplantation in children (dated by TCRdb to 2015 to 2016). Study-level background: T-cell immune reconstitution after TCRalphabeta/CD19-depleted allogeneic hematopoietic cell transplantation in children was quantitatively tracked in the study by means of TCR repertoire profiling.

Regarding this clonotype: It lacks a known antigen. Base quality data are lacking; no much larger clone is found one base away.

This specimen's treatment or condition label, per the study, means: allogeneic hematopoietic cell transplantation with graft depleted of TCRalphabeta T cells and CD19 B cells. TCRalphabeta/CD19-depleted allogeneic hematopoietic cell grafts were given to the transplant recipients, all of whom were children. The CDR3, cysteine through phenylalanine, is 13 amino acids long. The DNA shown is the 39-base CDR3, in frame from base 1. As encoded in the germline V gene (reference sequence), CDR1 is DFQATT while CDR2 is SNEGSKA. The V and J ends are trimmed by 4 bases and 4 bases, leaving 11 bases between them. The library was obtained by PCR. The listed sequencing device is Illumina HiSeq 2500. TCR library preparation used molecular barcoding, with unique molecular identifiers applied to normalize quantification of the TCRbeta repertoire. The public reads were reprocessed in TCRdb via fastp at Q25 and MiXCR, keeping in-frame beta chains. Rows are combined by CDR3 protein, so each entry shows the most common genes and DNA. The sample contains about a million distinct CDR3 sequences, roughly 29% of them found a single time. Of the sample, under 30% is held by the ten largest clones.

The research as a whole found: In some patients, high TCRbeta diversity at day 60 was attributed to recipient T cells and intrathymic progenitors that had survived conditioning. The apparently early recovery of alphabetaT-cell counts about two months after transplant reportedly depended on only several hundred rapidly expanded clones that came from non-depleted graft cells. Hyperexpanded clone frequencies declined over subsequent months; after one year, T-cell counts and TCRbeta diversity were mostly attributed to newly produced T cells.

The receptor chain draws on TRBV20-1 and TRBJ1-5, with an unclear D gene assignment. The specimen comprised PBMCs, mostly from graft donor cells, sampled 360 days after TCRalphabeta/CD19-depleted stem cell transplant. This TCR derives from a boy less than two years old who had a stem cell transplant for SCID, so the T cells may come from the graft donor. The CDR3 in this case is CSAKENWNQPQHF. The DNA reads TGCAGTGCTAAAGAGAATTGGAATCAGCCCCAGCATTTT.